Below are 7 T cell receptor beta chains sequenced from a single sample in a study of T cells in Graves' hyperthyroidism and ophthalmopathy. From RNA transcripts, TCR beta CDR3 regions were amplified. A set of HTBI primers served as the primers for a first-round RT-PCR of the TCR CDR3. TCRdb reanalysed the multiplex PCR reads using MiXCR and keeps one entry per CDR3 protein. The profile shows about 290,000 distinct CDR3 sequences, about 15% of them singletons. Specimen: blood. These TCRs come from a woman in her forties or fifties with Graves' hyperthyroidism that later progressed to Graves' ophthalmopathy.

The chain uses TRBV5-8 and TRBJ2-3; 7 positions match TRBD1. Germline V CDR1 and CDR2: SGHTS, YDEGEE. The CDR3 contains 14 residues. J was trimmed by 3 bases and V by 3 bases; bases with no gene match: 4. Here the CDR3 DNA reads TGTGCCAGCAGCTGGAGACAGGGAACAGATACGCAGTATTTT. Protein sequence: CASSWRQGTDTQYF.

Of note for this clonotype: A single base separates this from a much larger clone, so it may be a read error. The chain recombines TRBV7-2 with TRBJ1-5, with D unresolved. The CDR3 contains 13 residues. CDR1 and CDR2 (germline): SGHTA, FQGNSA. Here the CDR3 DNA reads TGTGCCAACAGCCGTGGGTCGGGACAGCCCCAGCATTTT. It specifies CANSRGSGQPQHF.

This clonotype was recorded at least ten times. The CDR3 nucleotides are TGTGCCAGCAGTCTACAGGCCTACGAGCAGTACTTC. Translated: CASSLQAYEQYF. V is TRBV12-3 or TRBV12-4 and J is TRBJ2-7, with TRBD1 as a possible D gene (5 bases). The CDR3 covers 12 residues. V lost 5 bases and J lost 2, with 7 bases in between.

CDR3 nucleotides: TGCAGCTCGGGGGGGGAGACGGTGAACACTGAAGCTTTCTTT. As protein: CSSGGETVNTEAFF. This chain joins TRBV29-1 and TRBJ1-1; possible D gene TRBD1, 5 bases. V dropped 8 bases and J dropped 0 bases, with 16 bases sitting between them. This CDR3 region has 14 residues. The germline V gene has CDR1 SQVTM and CDR2 ANQGSEA.

In DNA form, the CDR3 reads TGTGCCAGCAGATCCGGACAGGGTCGGATGTTTGGCTACACCTTC. Its translation is CASRSGQGRMFGYTF. The chain links TRBV12-3 or TRBV12-4 to TRBJ1-2; 8 bases match TRBD1. The CDR3 extends over 15 amino acids. V lost 6 bases, J lost 7 bases, and 13 bases stayed unmatched.

This clonotype appeared many times. The chain carries TRBV2 and TRBJ1-2, with TRBD1 matching over 9 bases. The CDR3 contains 13 residues. J was trimmed by 6 bases and V by 6 bases; bases with no gene match: 5. Germline assignment: CDR1 SNHLY and CDR2 FYNNEI. CDR3 in DNA: TGTGCCAGCAGGGCGGGACAGGGCCATGGCTACACCTTC. Amino acids: CASRAGQGHGYTF.

This clonotype was recorded many times. The chain couples TRBV7-9 to TRBJ2-7, with D unresolved. Germline CDR1 reads SEHNR; CDR2 reads FQNEAQ (reference sequence). The V end was cut by 5 bases, the J end by 6 bases, with 14 bases between. This CDR3 spans 13 amino acids. The CDR3 spells CASSPEGPPEQYF. The CDR3 region has the DNA TGTGCCAGCAGCCCCGAAGGACCCCCCGAGCAGTACTTC.